The 27 T cell receptor beta chains in this list originate from one sample, sequenced in a study of CD8+ T cells in alopecia areata. Following RNA extraction, reverse transcription yielded cDNA that acted as the sequencing template. Assay used: immunoSEQ multiplex PCR; TCRdb lists only in-frame clones, some missing. Among over 110,000 clones listed, roughly 46% were seen once. Sequencing used CD4+ T cells sorted from blood, obtained at week 0. These receptors originate from a human donor with alopecia areata.

The count of this clone is one. CDR3 sequence (DNA): TGTGCCTGGAGTGCTCCGGGACAGGGAGTCTATGGCTACACCTTC. As protein: CAWSAPGQGVYGYTF. This sequence joins TRBV30 and TRBJ1-2; TRBD1 agrees at 9 bases. After removal of 1 base from V and 4 bases from J, the junction contained 7 bases not matched to a gene. The CDR3 totals 15 residues. Germline CDR1 and CDR2: GTSNPN and SVGIG (reference sequence).

The chain is built from TRBV7-3 and TRBJ2-7; TRBD1 agrees at 9 bases. V dropped 5 bases and J dropped 6; count of bases not matched to a gene: 8. CDR1 is SGHTA, CDR2 FQGTGA, per germline. The CDR3 consists of 14 residues. Here the CDR3 DNA reads TGTGCCAGCAGCCCAGACAGGGGGGCTGGCGAGCAGTACTTC. Encoded protein: CASSPDRGAGEQYF.

DNA for the CDR3: TGTGCCAGCGAAAAACCCCGCGGAACCATATATTTT. Protein: CASEKPRGTIYF. The chain joins TRBV6-1 to TRBJ1-3; no clear D. Looked up from germline, CDR1 is MNHNS and CDR2 is SASEGT. The V gene lost 8 bases and the J gene lost 10 bases, with 15 bases spanning the gap. The CDR3 is 12 residues long.

The chain combines TRBV5-5 with TRBJ2-3, with 7 positions matching TRBD1. CDR3 length equals 15 residues. The germline gives CDR1 SGHKS, CDR2 YYEKEE (reference sequence). Losses at the gene ends were 2 bases for V and 2 bases for J; bases not matched to a gene: 5. CDR3 sequence: CASSFRDSSTDTQYF. Written as DNA, the CDR3 is TGTGCCAGCAGCTTCCGGGACAGCTCCACAGATACGCAGTATTTT. Combining the CDR3 with reference TRBV5-5 and TRBJ2-3 gives the whole variable domain DAGVTQSPTHLIKTRGQQVTLRCSPISGHKSVSWYQQVLGQGPQFIFQYYEKEERGRGNFPDRFSARQFPNYSSELNVNALLLGDSALYLCASSFRDSSTDTQYFGPGTRLTVL.

CDR3 sequence reads: CASRLAGTSLGTGELFF. The CDR3 coding sequence is TGTGCCAGCAGATTAGCGGGGACTAGTTTGGGCACCGGGGAGCTGTTTTTT. The chain recombines TRBV27 with TRBJ2-2; 8 nucleotides line up with TRBD2. Germline V CDR1 and CDR2: MNHEY, SMNVEV (reference sequence). This CDR3 comprises 17 residues. The trim removed 6 bases at V and 4 bases at J, leaving 13 bases unmatched.

This clone appeared a few times. The CDR3 loop is CSVGEGTYEQYF. CDR3 DNA: TGCAGCGTTGGAGAAGGGACCTACGAGCAGTACTTC. V and J are TRBV29-1 and TRBJ2-7; D is uncertain. CDR3 length equals 12 residues. V was shortened by 4 bases and J by 2 bases, with 9 bases between the two germline ends. Germline CDR1 is SQVTM and CDR2 is ANQGSEA.

In regard to this clone: Different DNA sequences within this sample yield the same CDR3. The chain carries TRBV30 and TRBJ2-1; D is unclear. The ends were cut back, 3 bases at V and 7 bases at J, with 7 bases in the middle. The CDR3 is 11 amino acids. Germline CDR1 GTSNPN, CDR2 SVGIG (reference sequence). DNA of the CDR3: TGTGCCTGGAGCCCCAAAAATGAGCAGTTCTTC. As protein: CAWSPKNEQFF. Full variable domain (rest looked up from reference TRBV30 and TRBJ2-1): SQTIHQWPATLVQPVGSPLSLECTVEGTSNPNLYWYRQAAGRGLQLLFYSVGIGQISSEVPQNLSASRPQDRQFILSSKKLLLSDSGFYLCAWSPKNEQFFGPGTRLTVL.

This chain connects TRBV5-1 to TRBJ2-2; D is unresolved. Trimming cost V 1 base and J 3 bases, with 10 bases left between them. The CDR3 runs 15 residues. Germline V gives CDR1 SGHRS, CDR2 YFSETQ. CDR3 sequence (DNA): TGCGCCAGCAGCTTGCGGGTGGGTGACACCGGGGAGCTGTTTTTT. Protein: CASSLRVGDTGELFF.

This sequence joins TRBV20-1 and TRBJ2-1; 10 bases are a match to TRBD2. Germline assignment: CDR1 DFQATT and CDR2 SNEGSKA (reference sequence). This CDR3 is built from 11 residues. The junction had 2 bases not matched to a gene; V was cut back by 5 bases and J by 10 bases. The DNA of the CDR3 is TGCAGTGCTTATAGCGGGAGGGAGCAGTTCTTC. Encoded protein: CSAYSGREQFF.

The gene calls are TRBV28 and TRBJ2-4; possibly TRBD1 or TRBD2 for D (5 bases each). CDR3 length: 17 residues. V was pared by 5 bases and J by 4 bases, with 21 bases between. The germline CDR1 and CDR2 sequences are MDHEN and SYDVKM. The CDR3, as DNA: TGTGCCAGCAGTCCCCCGATGGGGACCATGGGGAAAAACATTCAGTACTTC. Amino acid sequence: CASSPPMGTMGKNIQYF. The variable domain in full, with the rest retrieved from reference TRBV28 and TRBJ2-4, is DVKVTQSSRYLVKRTGEKVFLECVQDMDHENMFWYRQDPGLGLRLIYFSYDVKMKEKGDIPEGYSVSREKKERFSLILESASTNQTSMYLCASSPPMGTMGKNIQYFGAGTRLSVL.

V is TRBV5-1 and J is TRBJ2-7; D unclear. V lost 1 base to trimming and J lost 6 bases, with 14 bases between them. The CDR3 is made up of 14 amino acids. Germline V gene lookup returns CDR1 SGHRS and CDR2 YFSETQ. The CDR3 is CASSLWFPPGEQYF. For the CDR3, the DNA is TGCGCCAGCAGCTTGTGGTTCCCGCCGGGCGAGCAGTACTTC.

The chain uses TRBV30 and TRBJ1-1; a weak D match, TRBD1 (5 bases). V lost 0 bases and J 8 bases, leaving 13 bases between the germline ends. CDR1 GTSNPN and CDR2 SVGIG come from the germline V gene (reference sequence). The CDR3 runs to 13 residues. CDR3 protein: CAWSVRGAPEAFF. The CDR3 nucleotides read TGTGCCTGGAGTGTACGAGGGGCGCCGGAAGCTTTCTTT.

The chain recombines TRBV7-8 with TRBJ2-5, with unresolved D. V dropped 7 bases and J dropped 5 bases, with 14 bases sitting between them. There are 13 residues in the CDR3. Germline V lookup: CDR1 SGHVS, CDR2 FQNEAQ. The CDR3 sequence is CASTPTRWETQYF. CDR3 in DNA: TGTGCCAGCACACCGACACGCTGGGAGACCCAGTACTTC.

This clone was observed a few times. J is TRBJ2-1 and V is TRBV2, with 7 bases identical to TRBD2. The CDR3 spans 15 residues. V shed 8 bases and J 0 bases; nucleotides not matched to a gene: 7. The germline V gene has CDR1 SNHLY and CDR2 FYNNEI. The CDR3, as DNA: TGTGCCAGCGAGGCGGGAGATTCCTCCTACAATGAGCAGTTCTTC. Translating gives CASEAGDSSYNEQFF.

The J gene is TRBJ2-1, the V gene TRBV7-3; D is uncertain. Per the germline V gene, CDR1 is SGHTA and CDR2 is FQGTGA. This CDR3 has 15 amino acids. V dropped 0 bases and J dropped 7 bases, with 13 bases sitting between them. CDR3 region: CASSLTLVRSNEQFF. CDR3 DNA: TGTGCCAGCAGCTTAACCCTAGTAAGGTCAAATGAGCAGTTCTTC. The full variable domain, with the rest looked up from reference TRBV7-3 and TRBJ2-1, is GAGVSQTPSNKVTEKGKYVELRCDPISGHTALYWYRQSLGQGPEFLIYFQGTGAADDSGLPNDRFFAVRPEGSVSTLKIQRTERGDSAVYLCASSLTLVRSNEQFFGPGTRLTVL.

V usage is TRBV7-8 and J usage is TRBJ2-7, with TRBD2 matching over 10 bases. V shed 5 bases and J 4 bases; nucleotides not matched to a gene: 14. The CDR3 runs to 17 residues. Germline CDR1 SGHVS, CDR2 FQNEAQ. CDR3 DNA: TGTGCCAGCAGCGTCCCGGCGGCTAGCGGGAGTCGGTACGAGCAGTACTTC. It translates to CASSVPAASGSRYEQYF.

V is TRBV13 and J is TRBJ1-1, with no clear D. Germline CDR1 is PRHDT and CDR2 is FYEKMQ (reference sequence). The germline V and J ends were trimmed by 2 bases and 4 bases, with 11 bases remaining between them. This CDR3 contains 14 residues. The CDR3 region has the DNA TGTGCCAGCAGCTTAAAGGGTTCTGGCACTGAAGCTTTCTTT. It translates to CASSLKGSGTEAFF.

The V and J genes are TRBV5-1 and TRBJ1-1, with a tentative D call TRBD1 (6 bases). The germline V gene encodes CDR1 SGHRS and CDR2 YFSETQ. Trimming removed 3 bases at V and 4 bases at J, with 10 bases between. The CDR3 contains 13 residues. Here the CDR3 DNA reads TGCGCCAGCAGCTCGACAGGATCCACTGAAGCTTTCTTT. Encoded protein: CASSSTGSTEAFF.

This clone was counted between two and nine times. V gene TRBV29-1 combines with J gene TRBJ1-2, with unresolved D. Trimming took 6 bases from V and 8 from J, leaving 16 bases between them. Germline V gene sequence: CDR1 SQVTM, CDR2 ANQGSEA. This CDR3 region has 12 residues. DNA for the CDR3: TGCAGCGTCCAGTTTACCGCGGGAGGCTACACCTTC. Translated: CSVQFTAGGYTF.

This clone was recorded a few times. Different DNA sequences within this sample yield the same CDR3. The gene calls are TRBV29-1 and TRBJ2-7; a weak D match, TRBD1 (5 bases). The V end lost 1 base, the J end lost 5 bases, and 9 bases lay between the germline ends. Germline V gene lookup returns CDR1 SQVTM and CDR2 ANQGSEA. CDR3 length equals 12 residues. The CDR3: CSVEVSGHEQYF. The CDR3 nucleotides are TGCAGCGTTGAAGTTTCAGGGCACGAGCAGTACTTC.

This clone turned up a few times. The chain couples TRBV9 to TRBJ2-1, with TRBD2 identical over 7 bases. The germline CDR1 and CDR2 sequences are SGDLS and YYNGEE. The CDR3 is made up of 15 amino acids. V shed 2 bases and J 0 bases; nucleotides not matched to a gene: 2. This CDR3 reads CASSVTSDSYNEQFF. The DNA of the CDR3 is TGTGCCAGCAGCGTTACTAGCGACTCCTACAATGAGCAGTTCTTC.

This clone has a handful of counts. The chain employs TRBV7-2 and TRBJ2-7, with 9 bases aligning to TRBD1. Trimming removed 4 bases from V and 4 bases from J; junction bases left unmatched: 8. The CDR3 is 15 amino acids. Per germline, CDR1 SGHTA and CDR2 FQGNSA. CDR3 DNA sequence: TGTGCCAGCAGCTACACGTGGGGACAGGGTTACGAGCAGTACTTC. Protein sequence: CASSYTWGQGYEQYF.

The table lists this clone with a few counts. The chain recombines TRBV25-1 with TRBJ1-1; D not certain. The V end lost 4 bases, the J end lost 0 bases, and 12 bases lay between the germline ends. In germline, CDR1 is MGHDK, CDR2 SYGVNS. This CDR3 spans 15 amino acids. The CDR3, as DNA: TGTGCCAGCAGTGGATTAGACATTTTGAACACTGAAGCTTTCTTT. Translating gives CASSGLDILNTEAFF.

This clone has a single count. This chain links TRBV29-1 with TRBJ2-4; D may be TRBD1 (5 bases). The CDR3 extends over 12 amino acids. V dropped 7 bases and J dropped 1 base, with 8 bases sitting between them. Germline V gene sequence: CDR1 SQVTM, CDR2 ANQGSEA. The CDR3 nucleotides are TGCAGCGGTAGGGGCGCCAAAAACATTCAGTACTTC. This codes for CSGRGAKNIQYF.

This chain uses TRBV7-2 with TRBJ1-5; no definite D call. Germline CDR1 SGHTA, CDR2 FQGNSA. The CDR3 runs 13 residues. The V gene lost 4 bases and the J gene lost 6 bases, with 10 bases spanning the gap. CDR3 loop: CASSSRGSQPQHF. The CDR3 region has the DNA TGTGCCAGCAGCTCGCGAGGGTCTCAGCCCCAGCATTTT.

The chain has TRBV5-1 and TRBJ2-5, with TRBD2 matching 9 bases. This CDR3 is 15 amino acids long. The trim removed 6 bases at V and 1 base at J, leaving 7 bases unmatched. The V gene's germline CDR1 is SGHRS and CDR2 YFSETQ. The CDR3 loop is CASNLAGPLQETQYF. CDR3 coding DNA: TGCGCCAGCAATCTAGCGGGGCCCCTCCAAGAGACCCAGTACTTC.

V gene TRBV2 combines with J gene TRBJ1-2; the D is unclear. Germline V CDR1 and CDR2: SNHLY, FYNNEI. V dropped 0 bases and J dropped 4 bases, with 9 bases sitting between them. CDR3 length: 14 amino acids. CDR3 coding DNA: TGTGCCAGCAGTGAAGCGCCACCGGGCTATGGCTACACCTTC. Its translation: CASSEAPPGYGYTF.